Below, 16 T cell receptor beta chains from the same sample are listed, as sequenced in a study of Ad26.COV2.S vaccination and SARS-CoV-2 variants. Specified treatment: some 20 received Ad26.COV2.S at low or high dose, single or two shots; 5 received placebo; per-sample allocation not given. The investigators took samples on day 63 after the first vaccine or placebo injection. The assay was immunoSEQ multiplex PCR, and TCRdb's table has in-frame clones only and misses some. This table has roughly 380,000 clones, over 75% appearing once. The sequences come from peripheral blood, collected in a trial of Ad26.COV2.S vaccine versus placebo. The receptors were sampled from a person aged 18-65 years who received the Ad26.COV2.S COVID-19 vaccine or a placebo.

In nucleotides, the CDR3 is TGCGCCAGCAGCTTGGGTTCTAGTCAGGGGCATGGCTACACCTTC. Its translation: CASSLGSSQGHGYTF. The gene calls are TRBV5-1 and TRBJ1-2; maybe TRBD1 (6 bases). Germline CDR1 and CDR2: SGHRS and YFSETQ. The V end lost 0 bases, the J end lost 6 bases, and 15 bases lay between the germline ends. CDR3 length: 15 residues.

The chain joins TRBV7-8 to TRBJ1-1; possible D gene TRBD1, 6 bases. Germline lookup yields CDR1 SGHVS and CDR2 FQNEAQ. V was trimmed by 4 bases and J by 0 bases, leaving 12 bases between them. The CDR3 runs to 15 residues. The CDR3 is CASSSRTAMNTEAFF. DNA for the CDR3: TGTGCCAGCAGCTCCCGGACAGCAATGAACACTGAAGCTTTCTTT.

Regarding this clone: Other DNA sequences in the sample encode the same CDR3. CDR3 amino acids: CASSLMGSGANVLTF. Here the CDR3 DNA reads TGTGCCAGCAGCTTAATGGGCTCTGGGGCCAACGTCCTGACTTTC. The chain combines TRBV7-3 with TRBJ2-6; D gene unclear. Germline CDR1 and CDR2: SGHTA and FQGTGA. Trimming took off 1 base at V and 0 bases at J, with 4 bases between the two ends. This CDR3 contains 15 residues.

This clone was seen just once. The J gene is TRBJ2-1, the V gene TRBV7-8; TRBD2 might be the D (5 bases). V shed 5 bases and J shed 14 bases, with 22 bases lying between them. Germline CDR1 SGHVS, CDR2 FQNEAQ. The CDR3 totals 14 residues. DNA of the CDR3: TGTGCCAGCAGCACAACCGGAGGTGGCTATATGGAGTTCTTC. This translates into CASSTTGGGYMEFF.

This chain links TRBV23-1 with TRBJ2-7; either TRBD1 or TRBD2 may fit D (5 bases each). TRBV23-1 is filed as an ORF, its function uncertain. The CDR3 extends over 16 amino acids. V was clipped by 8 bases and J by 0 bases, with 20 bases between them. In nucleotides, the CDR3 is TGCGCCAGCGGCCCGTTAAGGGACCAATGCTCCTACGAGCAGTACTTC. Its translation is CASGPLRDQCSYEQYF.

The chain carries TRBV6-5 and TRBJ2-7; D possibly matches TRBD1 or TRBD2 (5 bases each). There are 15 residues in the CDR3. With 2 bases removed from V and 1 base from J, the gap between germline ends came to 12 bases. Looked up from germline, CDR1 is MNHEY and CDR2 is SVGAGI. CDR3 nucleotide sequence: TGTGCCAGCAGTTACCTAATTGGGGGATCCTACGAGCAGTACTTC. It specifies CASSYLIGGSYEQYF.

The chain has TRBV6-2 or TRBV6-3 and TRBJ1-6, with D perhaps matching TRBD1 (6 bases). Per the germline V gene, CDR1 is MNHEY and CDR2 is SVGEGT. The CDR3 extends over 15 amino acids. Trimming cost V 6 bases and J 7 bases, with 16 bases left between them. This chain's CDR3 is CASSRTTGANSPLHF. The CDR3 DNA reads as TGTGCCAGCAGCCGGACGACAGGCGCCAATTCACCCCTCCACTTT.

This sequence joins TRBV2 and TRBJ2-7; D not resolved. The germline V gene has CDR1 SNHLY and CDR2 FYNNEI. CDR3 length: 14 residues. Trimming removed 5 bases from V and 0 bases from J, with 11 bases in between. The chain's CDR3 is CASSLFTDSYEQYF. The CDR3 DNA reads as TGTGCCAGCAGTCTTTTCACAGACTCCTACGAGCAGTACTTC.

The gene calls are TRBV20-1 and TRBJ2-3; a weak D match, TRBD1 (7 bases). Germline CDR1 DFQATT, CDR2 SNEGSKA (reference sequence). The CDR3 loop spans 16 amino acids. The V end was cut by 3 bases, the J end by 1 base, with 17 bases between. CDR3 residues: CSASGGTDTGTDTQYF. The DNA of the CDR3 is TGCAGTGCTAGTGGCGGGACAGACACTGGCACAGATACGCAGTATTTT.

The chain has TRBV13 and TRBJ2-1, with D hard to call. CDR3 length equals 17 residues. Germline V lookup: CDR1 PRHDT, CDR2 FYEKMQ (reference sequence). V was clipped by 5 bases and J by 0 bases, with 17 bases between them. The chain's CDR3 is CASSHLKRQSSYNEQFF. The CDR3 nucleotides are TGTGCCAGCAGCCACCTGAAAAGGCAGAGCTCCTACAATGAGCAGTTCTTC.

The CDR3 sequence: CASSEASVGTQYF. For the CDR3, the DNA is TGCGCCAGCAGTGAGGCCAGCGTGGGGACCCAGTACTTC. The J gene is TRBJ2-5, the V gene TRBV10-2; D gene unclear. The V and J ends lost 2 bases and 7 bases respectively, with 11 bases between them. Germline V gene data show CDR1 as WSHSY and CDR2 as SAAADI. The CDR3 is made up of 13 amino acids.

V gene TRBV30 combines with J gene TRBJ1-1; no definite D call. V was shortened by 0 bases and J by 7 bases, with 9 bases between the two germline ends. This CDR3 has 12 amino acids. Germline-derived CDR1 and CDR2 are GTSNPN and SVGIG (reference sequence). The CDR3 sequence is CAWSVRPDEAFF. The CDR3 region has the DNA TGTGCCTGGAGTGTAAGGCCAGATGAAGCTTTCTTT. Full variable domain (remainder filled in from reference TRBV30 and TRBJ1-1): SQTIHQWPATLVQPVGSPLSLECTVEGTSNPNLYWYRQAAGRGLQLLFYSVGIGQISSEVPQNLSASRPQDRQFILSSKKLLLSDSGFYLCAWSVRPDEAFFGQGTRLTVV.

The chain's CDR3 is CASSSRQGLNTDTQYF. The CDR3 DNA is TGTGCCAGCAGTTCCAGACAGGGCCTAAACACAGATACGCAGTATTTT. V gene TRBV7-2 combines with J gene TRBJ2-3, with 7 bases matching TRBD1. The germline V gene has CDR1 SGHTA and CDR2 FQGNSA. The CDR3 is 16 residues long. The J segment lost 2 bases and the V segment lost 6 bases, leaving 11 bases of the junction unmatched.

This sequence joins TRBV9 and TRBJ1-6; D gene uncertain. The CDR3 contains 12 residues. Trimming took off 4 bases at V and 14 bases at J, with 13 bases between the two ends. The germline V gene has CDR1 SGDLS and CDR2 YYNGEE. The CDR3 spells CASSPGRGSLHF. Here the CDR3 DNA reads TGTGCCAGCAGCCCCGGACGGGGATCCCTCCACTTT.

CDR3 DNA sequence: TGTGCCAGCAGCTTAAGTCGGACAGGTGGACAGCCCCAGCATTTT. Translating it yields CASSLSRTGGQPQHF. The chain combines TRBV7-8 with TRBJ1-5; 7 nucleotides match TRBD1. The CDR3 runs to 15 residues. From germline, CDR1 is SGHVS and CDR2 FQNEAQ. V gave up 2 bases and J gave up 7 bases; unmatched junction bases: 8.

The chain is built from TRBV30 and TRBJ2-1; 7 nucleotides align to TRBD2. CDR1 is GTSNPN, CDR2 SVGIG, per germline (reference sequence). The CDR3 loop spans 15 amino acids. Unmatched junction bases numbered 6, after V lost 4 bases and J lost 0 bases. DNA of the CDR3: TGTGCCTGGACACGACTAGCTTACTCCTACAATGAGCAGTTCTTC. Its translation is CAWTRLAYSYNEQFF.